The present TCR beta chain was sequenced within a study of CD8 T cells in Susac syndrome. A quantity of roughly 0.5 to 1 ug RNA underwent reverse transcription using random hexamers. TCRdb re-called the immunoSEQ multiplex PCR reads through MiXCR, storing one row per CDR3 protein. Among over 100,000 distinct CDR3 sequences listed, around 90% were seen once. The V and J ends lost 4 bases and 7 bases, in that order; junction bases with no gene match: 6. The germline V gene has CDR1 MGHRA and CDR2 YSYEKL. This CDR3 contains 13 residues. This chain links TRBV4-1 with TRBJ1-1, with 7 nucleotides matching TRBD1. This clonotype was sampled from a human donor in good health. The sample was CD4+ T cells from PBMCs. The CDR3 DNA reads as TGCGCCAGCAGCCCTGGGACAGACGATGAAGCTTTCTTT. It specifies CASSPGTDDEAFF.